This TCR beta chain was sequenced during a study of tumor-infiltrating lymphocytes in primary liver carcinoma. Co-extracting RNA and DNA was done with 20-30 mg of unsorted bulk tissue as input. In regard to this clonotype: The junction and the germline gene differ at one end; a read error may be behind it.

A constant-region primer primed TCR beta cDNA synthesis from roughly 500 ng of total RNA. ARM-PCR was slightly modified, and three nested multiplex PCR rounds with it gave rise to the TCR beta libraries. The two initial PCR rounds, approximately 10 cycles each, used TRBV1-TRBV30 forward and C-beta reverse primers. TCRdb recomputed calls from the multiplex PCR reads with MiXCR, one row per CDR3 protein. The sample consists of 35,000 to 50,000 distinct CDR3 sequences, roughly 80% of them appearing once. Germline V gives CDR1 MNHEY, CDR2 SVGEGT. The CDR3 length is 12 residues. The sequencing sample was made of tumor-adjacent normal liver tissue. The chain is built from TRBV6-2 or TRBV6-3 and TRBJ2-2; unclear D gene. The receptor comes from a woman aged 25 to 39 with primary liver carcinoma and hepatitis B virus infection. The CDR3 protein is CASSYSETGAVF. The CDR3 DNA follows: TGTGCCAGCAGTTACTCGGAGACCGGAGCTGTTTTT.